The 17 T cell receptor beta chains in this list originate from one sample, sequenced in a study of beta chain features in type 1 diabetes. Regarding the study as a whole: The study found moderately but significantly shorter TCRB CDR3s in all four CD4+ subsets of Type 1 diabetes patients.

The authors reverse transcribed all of the isolated RNA, so sequencing captured expressed TCRB transcripts. Produced via immunoSEQ multiplex PCR; TCRdb's table is partial and in-frame only. The table lists around 140,000 clones, 7.5% to 9.5% of them singletons. Antigens of these TCRs are unknown. The sequenced sample was central memory CD4+ T cells from blood. Receptors were obtained from a man younger than 40 with type 1 diabetes.

This chain links TRBV7-3 with TRBJ2-3; a possible D gene is TRBD2 (7 bases). V was clipped by 5 bases and J by 6 bases, with 15 bases between them. Per the germline V gene, CDR1 is SGHTA and CDR2 is FQGTGA. The CDR3 length is 14 residues. This CDR3 reads CASSGSGGQDTQYF. The CDR3 coding sequence is TGTGCCAGCAGCGGATCGGGGGGCCAGGATACGCAGTATTTT.

This clone showed up just a few times. The chain employs TRBV27 and TRBJ2-5; D not certain. CDR3 length equals 13 residues. The V gene lost 0 bases and the J gene lost 7 bases, with 9 bases spanning the gap. Per the germline V gene, CDR1 is MNHEY and CDR2 is SMNVEV (reference sequence). CDR3: CASSLSRRGTQYF. CDR3 DNA: TGTGCCAGCAGTTTATCAAGGAGAGGGACCCAGTACTTC.

This clone was seen a handful of times. Other DNA sequences from this sample encode an identical CDR3 as well. V and J are TRBV2 and TRBJ2-3; 10 bases match TRBD2. CDR3 length equals 15 residues. Germline V gene sequence: CDR1 SNHLY, CDR2 FYNNEI. The junction had 4 bases not matched to a gene; V was cut back by 4 bases and J by 3 bases. The CDR3, as DNA: TGTGCCAGCAGTGGGCTAGCGGGGGTAACAGATACGCAGTATTTT. As protein: CASSGLAGVTDTQYF. Full variable domain (missing parts from reference TRBV2 and TRBJ2-3): EPEVTQTPSHQVTQMGQEVILRCVPISNHLYFYWYRQILGQKVEFLVSFYNNEISEKSEIFDDQFSVERPDGSNFTLKIRSTKLEDSAMYFCASSGLAGVTDTQYFGPGTRLTVL.

The gene calls are TRBV5-6 and TRBJ2-1, with D unclear. The CDR3 extends over 15 amino acids. Trimming stripped 4 bases from V and 2 bases from J, with 13 bases between. Germline CDR1 and CDR2: SGHDT and YYEEEE. The CDR3 bases are TGTGCCAGCAGCCTAATTAAAGTAACCTACAATGAGCAGTTCTTC. It encodes CASSLIKVTYNEQFF.

This chain links TRBV28 with TRBJ2-5; 7 nucleotides line up with TRBD2. The CDR3 is made up of 16 amino acids. V shed 6 bases, J shed 5 bases, and the junction held 15 bases outside the gene matches. CDR1 and CDR2 from the germline V gene are MDHEN and SYDVKM. The CDR3 DNA sequence: TGTGCCAGCAGCGAGATGGGTGGGAGGGCCAGGGAGACCCAGTACTTC. This encodes CASSEMGGRARETQYF.

This clone was seen only a few times. The V and J genes are TRBV19 and TRBJ2-1; D possibly corresponds to TRBD1 (6 bases). Per germline, CDR1 LNHDA and CDR2 SQIVND (reference sequence). The V gene lost 6 bases and the J gene lost 7 bases, with 7 bases spanning the gap. The CDR3 has 11 amino acids. CDR3 protein: CASRRGNEQFF. The CDR3 coding sequence is TGTGCCAGTAGGAGGGGGAATGAGCAGTTCTTC.

CDR3 nucleotides: TGTGCCTGGAGTACGGGGGTTGGAAACACCATATATTTT. This sequence encodes CAWSTGVGNTIYF. This sequence joins TRBV30 and TRBJ1-3; TRBD1 is a possible D gene (5 bases). Looked up from germline, CDR1 is GTSNPN and CDR2 is SVGIG (reference sequence). The CDR3 contains 13 residues. V lost 2 bases and J 3 bases, leaving 8 bases between the germline ends.

Only a few counts were recorded for this clone. The chain uses TRBV30 and TRBJ2-1; 11 bases agree with TRBD2. CDR3 size: 12 residues. Germline V gene sequence: CDR1 GTSNPN, CDR2 SVGIG (reference sequence). J lost 15 bases, V lost 2 bases, and 6 bases had no gene match. CDR3 sequence reads: CAWSPTSGGRFF. CDR3 sequence (DNA): TGTGCCTGGAGTCCTACTAGCGGGGGACGGTTCTTC.

This clone was found a few times. This chain joins TRBV4-3 and TRBJ1-2; D is uncertain. Trimming stripped 1 base from V and 4 bases from J, with 10 bases between. The CDR3 loop spans 14 amino acids. Looked up from germline, CDR1 is LGHNA and CDR2 is YSLEER. CDR3 sequence reads: CASSQGASSYGYTF. The CDR3 bases are TGCGCCAGCAGCCAAGGGGCCAGCTCCTATGGCTACACCTTC.

This clone turned up a few times. The chain is built from TRBV7-2 and TRBJ2-1; 10 positions match TRBD2. After removal of 3 bases from V and 10 bases from J, the junction contained 6 bases not matched to a gene. The CDR3 covers 14 residues. Germline V CDR1 and CDR2: SGHTA, FQGNSA. CDR3 sequence reads: CASSFKSSGGEQFF. For the CDR3, the DNA is TGTGCCAGCAGCTTCAAGTCTAGCGGGGGAGAGCAGTTCTTC.

The sample holds a few counts of this clone. This chain connects TRBV5-1 to TRBJ2-7; D gene uncertain. The V end lost 0 bases, the J end lost 6 bases, and 10 bases lay between the germline ends. This CDR3 has 13 residues. The germline V gene has CDR1 SGHRS and CDR2 YFSETQ. The CDR3 spells CASSLDSFSEQYF. The DNA for the CDR3 is TGCGCCAGCAGCTTGGACAGTTTTAGCGAGCAGTACTTC.

The rearrangement joins TRBV27 to TRBJ1-3; the D is unclear. The germline CDR1 and CDR2 sequences are MNHEY and SMNVEV (reference sequence). This CDR3 is 15 amino acids long. Trimming removed 2 bases from V and 4 bases from J, with 12 bases in between. In DNA, the CDR3 is TGTGCCAGCAGTTTAGGGCGACACTCCGGAAACACCATATATTTT. Its translation: CASSLGRHSGNTIYF.

The chain has TRBV5-6 and TRBJ1-1; D perhaps matches TRBD1 (5 bases). V was clipped by 1 base and J by 6 bases, with 10 bases between them. Per germline, CDR1 SGHDT and CDR2 YYEEEE. This CDR3 comprises 13 residues. The CDR3 loop reads CASSLPGGAEAFF. CDR3 in DNA: TGTGCCAGCAGCTTGCCGGGGGGGGCTGAAGCTTTCTTT.

The chain links TRBV4-2 to TRBJ2-3; D gene uncertain. The germline V and J ends were trimmed by 4 bases and 1 base, with 12 bases remaining between them. Germline CDR1 LGHNA, CDR2 YNFKEQ. The CDR3 consists of 15 residues. The CDR3 DNA reads TGTGCCAGCAGCCTAACGGTAGCAGGCACAGATACGCAGTATTTT. This translates into CASSLTVAGTDTQYF.

The CDR3: CASSASVVGAFF. The CDR3 coding sequence is TGTGCCAGCAGTGCCTCGGTCGTTGGAGCTTTCTTT. The V gene is TRBV6-5, the J gene TRBJ1-1; D remains ambiguous. Germline V gene sequence: CDR1 MNHEY, CDR2 SVGAGI. Trimming removed 5 bases from V and 10 bases from J, with 14 bases in between. This CDR3 spans 12 amino acids.

This clone was seen ten or more times. The CDR3 is CASSQEPARGEKLFF. CDR3 coding DNA: TGTGCCAGCAGCCAAGAGCCGGCGCGCGGTGAAAAACTGTTTTTT. The chain joins TRBV4-2 to TRBJ1-4; D gene uncertain. CDR3 length: 15 residues. V was pared by 0 bases and J by 7 bases, with 12 bases between. Germline V gene lookup returns CDR1 LGHNA and CDR2 YNFKEQ.

V is TRBV7-2 and J is TRBJ1-2, with D unclear. The CDR3 consists of 13 residues. Germline V gene lookup returns CDR1 SGHTA and CDR2 FQGNSA. Trimming shortened V by 3 bases and J by 1 base, and 6 bases separated the two germline ends. This CDR3 is CASSFDYNYGYTF. CDR3 DNA sequence: TGTGCCAGCAGCTTTGACTATAACTATGGCTACACCTTC. Full variable domain (missing parts from reference TRBV7-2 and TRBJ1-2): GAGVSQSPSNKVTEKGKDVELRCDPISGHTALYWYRQSLGQGLEFLIYFQGNSAPDKSGLPSDRFSAERTGGSVSTLTIQRTQQEDSAVYLCASSFDYNYGYTFGSGTRLTVV.